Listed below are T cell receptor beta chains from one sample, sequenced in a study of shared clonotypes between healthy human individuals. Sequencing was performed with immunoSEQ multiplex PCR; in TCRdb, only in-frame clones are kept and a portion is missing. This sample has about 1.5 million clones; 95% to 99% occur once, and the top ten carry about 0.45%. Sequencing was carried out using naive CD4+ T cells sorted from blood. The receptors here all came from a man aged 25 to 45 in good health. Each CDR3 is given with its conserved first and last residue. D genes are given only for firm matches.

CDR3aa: CASSYGLAGPYEQYF
CDR3nt: TGCGCCAGCAGCTATGGACTAGCGGGACCCTACGAGCAGTACTTC
d_gene: TRBD2
len: 15
v_gene: TRBV5-1
j_gene: TRBJ2-7

CDR3aa: CASSPGGSSSTDTQYF
CDR3nt: TGCGCCAGCAGCCCGGGGGGCTCGTCTAGCACAGATACGCAGTATTTT
d_gene: NA
len: 16
v_gene: TRBV5-1
j_gene: TRBJ2-3

CDR3aa: CASSLSWGAREKLFF
CDR3nt: TGTGCCAGCAGCCTATCTTGGGGGGCTCGGGAAAAACTGTTTTTT
d_gene: NA
len: 15
v_gene: TRBV6-5
j_gene: TRBJ1-4

CDR3aa: CASSLPGLLTDTQYF
CDR3nt: TGTGCCAGCTCACTTCCGGGACTTCTCACAGATACGCAGTATTTT
d_gene: NA
len: 15
v_gene: TRBV18
j_gene: TRBJ2-3

CDR3aa: CASSSPASDTQYF
CDR3nt: TGCGCCAGCAGCTCCCCGGCGTCGGATACGCAGTATTTT
d_gene: NA
len: 13
v_gene: TRBV5-1
j_gene: TRBJ2-3

CDR3aa: CASSQAQNTDTQYF
CDR3nt: TGCGCCAGCAGCCAAGCCCAGAACACAGATACGCAGTATTTT
d_gene: NA
len: 14
v_gene: TRBV4-1
j_gene: TRBJ2-3

CDR3aa: CASSVRTGDTGELFF
CDR3nt: TGTGCCAGCAGTGTGAGGACAGGGGACACCGGGGAGCTGTTTTTT
d_gene: TRBD1
len: 15
v_gene: TRBV2
j_gene: TRBJ2-2

CDR3aa: CASSPRGRGYNEQFF
CDR3nt: TGTGCCAGTAGTCCCCGCGGGAGGGGATACAATGAGCAGTTCTTC
d_gene: TRBD2
len: 15
v_gene: TRBV19
j_gene: TRBJ2-1

CDR3aa: CASSQPTSGRDIQYF
CDR3nt: TGCGCCAGCAGCCAACCCACTAGCGGGAGGGACATTCAGTACTTC
d_gene: TRBD2
len: 15
v_gene: TRBV4-1
j_gene: TRBJ2-4

CDR3aa: CASSPGEGQPQHF
CDR3nt: TGCGCCAGCAGCCCAGGGGAAGGTCAGCCCCAGCATTTT
d_gene: NA
len: 13
v_gene: TRBV5-1
j_gene: TRBJ1-5

CDR3aa: CASSRLRGSMNTEAFF
CDR3nt: TGTGCCAGCAGTCGTCTTAGGGGCAGTATGAACACTGAAGCTTTCTTT
d_gene: NA
len: 16
v_gene: TRBV27
j_gene: TRBJ1-1

CDR3aa: CASSWGTDLNTEAFF
CDR3nt: TGTGCCAGCAGTTGGGGGACAGACCTGAACACTGAAGCTTTCTTT
d_gene: TRBD1
len: 15
v_gene: TRBV28
j_gene: TRBJ1-1

CDR3aa: CASSLAGQGAYEQYF
CDR3nt: TGTGCCAGCAGCTTAGCAGGACAGGGGGCTTACGAGCAGTACTTC
d_gene: TRBD1
len: 15
v_gene: TRBV7-9
j_gene: TRBJ2-7

CDR3aa: CASSPGQNNEQFF
CDR3nt: TGCGCCAGCAGCCCGGGACAGAACAATGAGCAGTTCTTC
d_gene: TRBD1
len: 13
v_gene: TRBV5-1
j_gene: TRBJ2-1

CDR3aa: CASSPFPRGANIGETQYF
CDR3nt: TGTGCCAGCAGCCCCTTTCCTAGGGGGGCAAATATCGGAGAGACCCAGTACTTC
d_gene: NA
len: 18
v_gene: TRBV7-9
j_gene: TRBJ2-5

CDR3aa: CASSLADGYNQPQHF
CDR3nt: TGTGCCAGCAGCTTGGCGGACGGCTACAATCAGCCCCAGCATTTT
d_gene: NA
len: 15
v_gene: TRBV7-9
j_gene: TRBJ1-5

CDR3aa: CSAWDSETQYF
CDR3nt: TGCAGTGCTTGGGACTCCGAGACCCAGTACTTC
d_gene: NA
len: 11
v_gene: TRBV20-1
j_gene: TRBJ2-5

CDR3aa: CASRVDRVLTDTQYF
CDR3nt: TGTGCCAGCAGGGTGGACAGAGTCCTCACAGATACGCAGTATTTT
d_gene: NA
len: 15
v_gene: TRBV2
j_gene: TRBJ2-3

CDR3aa: CATSREGVRKRNEQYF
CDR3nt: TGTGCCACCAGCAGAGAAGGGGTGAGAAAGCGCAACGAGCAGTACTTC
d_gene: NA
len: 16
v_gene: TRBV15
j_gene: TRBJ2-7

CDR3aa: CSVGWAGGNQPQHF
CDR3nt: TGCAGCGTTGGTTGGGCGGGCGGCAATCAGCCCCAGCATTTT
d_gene: NA
len: 14
v_gene: TRBV29-1
j_gene: TRBJ1-5

CDR3aa: CASSMLAGVSGELFF
CDR3nt: TGTGCCAGTAGTATGTTAGCGGGAGTTTCCGGGGAGCTGTTTTTT
d_gene: TRBD2
len: 15
v_gene: TRBV19
j_gene: TRBJ2-2

CDR3aa: CASSLQRGVVHEQYF
CDR3nt: TGTGCCAGCAGCCTCCAGCGGGGAGTAGTCCACGAGCAGTACTTC
d_gene: TRBD2
len: 15
v_gene: TRBV7-2
j_gene: TRBJ2-7

CDR3aa: CAISESGGYTF
CDR3nt: TGTGCCATCAGTGAGTCAGGAGGCTACACCTTC
d_gene: NA
len: 11
v_gene: TRBV10-3
j_gene: TRBJ1-2

CDR3aa: CASSLGQSYEQYF
CDR3nt: TGTGCCAGCAGCTTGGGACAAAGCTACGAGCAGTACTTC
d_gene: NA
len: 13
v_gene: TRBV11-2
j_gene: TRBJ2-7

CDR3aa: CASSLGRSEQYF
CDR3nt: TGTGCCAGCAGCCTAGGCCGATCCGAGCAGTACTTC
d_gene: NA
len: 12
v_gene: TRBV27
j_gene: TRBJ2-7

CDR3aa: CASSSPPSGSNTIYF
CDR3nt: TGTGCCAGCAGCTCCCCCCCGTCAGGAAGCAACACCATATATTTT
d_gene: NA
len: 15
v_gene: TRBV7-2
j_gene: TRBJ1-3

CDR3aa: CASSPIATSANTDTQYF
CDR3nt: TGTGCCAGCTCACCAATTGCCACTAGCGCCAACACAGATACGCAGTATTTT
d_gene: TRBD2
len: 17
v_gene: TRBV18
j_gene: TRBJ2-3

CDR3aa: CASSLEGNYEQYF
CDR3nt: TGTGCCAGCAGCTTGGAAGGTAACTACGAGCAGTACTTC
d_gene: NA
len: 13
v_gene: TRBV5-4
j_gene: TRBJ2-7

CDR3aa: CASSYPRGTSWFF
CDR3nt: TGTGCCAGCAGTTACCCCCGGGGTACTAGCTGGTTCTTC
d_gene: NA
len: 13
v_gene: TRBV6-5
j_gene: TRBJ2-1

CDR3aa: CASSSQGTETQYF
CDR3nt: TGCGCCAGCAGCTCGCAGGGTACAGAGACCCAGTACTTC
d_gene: NA
len: 13
v_gene: TRBV5-1
j_gene: TRBJ2-5

CDR3aa: CASSLGLAGITDTQYF
CDR3nt: TGTGCCAGCAGCTTAGGACTAGCGGGGATCACAGATACGCAGTATTTT
d_gene: TRBD2
len: 16
v_gene: TRBV7-3
j_gene: TRBJ2-3

CDR3aa: CASNEQGVNQPQHF
CDR3nt: TGTGCCAGTAACGAACAGGGCGTCAATCAGCCCCAGCATTTT
d_gene: NA
len: 14
v_gene: TRBV19
j_gene: TRBJ1-5

CDR3aa: CSVFRGLGGWANEQFF
CDR3nt: TGCAGCGTTTTCCGTGGGTTGGGCGGATGGGCCAATGAGCAGTTCTTC
d_gene: NA
len: 16
v_gene: TRBV29-1
j_gene: TRBJ2-1

CDR3aa: CAISALQGNYGYTF
CDR3nt: TGTGCCATCAGCGCCCTTCAGGGTAACTATGGCTACACCTTC
d_gene: NA
len: 14
v_gene: TRBV10-3
j_gene: TRBJ1-2

CDR3aa: CASRWGITNTGELFF
CDR3nt: TGTGCCAGCAGATGGGGGATAACGAACACCGGGGAGCTGTTTTTT
d_gene: NA
len: 15
v_gene: TRBV6-5
j_gene: TRBJ2-2

CDR3aa: CASSTGDRVSTDTQYF
CDR3nt: TGTGCCAGCAGCACCGGGGACAGGGTTAGCACAGATACGCAGTATTTT
d_gene: TRBD1
len: 16
v_gene: TRBV9
j_gene: TRBJ2-3